The clone carrying this T cell receptor (beta chain) was seen more than once but under ten times. Its cognate antigen is unknown. This sample stems from a study of blood T cells in healthy people across ages. Study results and caveats: TCR beta diversity per million T cells fell roughly linearly with age. Both naive CD4+ cell counts and diversity were greater in long-lived donors than in aged donors.

V lost 6 bases, J lost 1 base, and 3 bases stayed unmatched. The CDR3 consists of 15 residues. Looked up from germline, CDR1 is SNHLY and CDR2 is FYNNEI. Through a sample-barcoded 5' primer and a J-beta primer mix, a second PCR was run for about 7 to 12 cycles. A single record per CDR3 protein comes from TCRdb applying MiXCR to the 5' RACE reads. The top ten hold 20% to 25% of the sample, which has 1.5 million to 2 million distinct CDR3 sequences, around 42% seen once. Donors were systemically healthy Caucasian individuals from Russia aged roughly 6 to 100 years. Investigators took around 10 milliliters of peripheral blood from every donor.

The receptor's source is a human donor in good health. Input material: blood. This chain joins TRBV2 and TRBJ2-3; 11 nucleotides line up with TRBD2. CDR3 region: CASRLGLAGTDTQYF. CDR3 bases: TGTGCCAGCAGACTGGGACTAGCGGGCACAGATACGCAGTATTTT.